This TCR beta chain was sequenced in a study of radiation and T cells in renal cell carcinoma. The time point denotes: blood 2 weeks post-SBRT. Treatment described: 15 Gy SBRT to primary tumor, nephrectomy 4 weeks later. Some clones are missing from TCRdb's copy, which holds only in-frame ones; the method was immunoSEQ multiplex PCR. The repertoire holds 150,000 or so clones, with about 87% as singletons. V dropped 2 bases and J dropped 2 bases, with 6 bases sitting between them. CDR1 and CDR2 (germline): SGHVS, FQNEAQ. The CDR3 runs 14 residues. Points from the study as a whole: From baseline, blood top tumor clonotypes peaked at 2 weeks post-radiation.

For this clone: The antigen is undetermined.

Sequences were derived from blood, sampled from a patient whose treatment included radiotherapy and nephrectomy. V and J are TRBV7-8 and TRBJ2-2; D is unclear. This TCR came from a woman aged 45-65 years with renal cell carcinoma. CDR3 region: CASSLKRNTGELFF. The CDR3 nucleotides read TGTGCCAGCAGCTTAAAACGAAACACCGGGGAGCTGTTTTTT. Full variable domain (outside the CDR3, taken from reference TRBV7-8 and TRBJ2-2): GAGVSQSPRYKVAKRGQDVALRCDPISGHVSLFWYQQALGQGPEFLTYFQNEAQLDKSGLPSDRFFAERPEGSVSTLKIQRTQQEDSAVYLCASSLKRNTGELFFGEGSRLTVL.